Listed below are T cell receptor beta chains from one sample, sequenced in a study of OX40 agonist ivuxolimab in advanced cancers. Repertoires were generated with immunoSEQ multiplex PCR, while TCRdb's copy carries only in-frame clones and drops some. The sample lists around 90,000 clones, about nine tenths occurring once. Sequenced material: CD4+ or CD8+ T cells sorted from blood, taken in a trial of the OX40 agonist ivuxolimab. The receptor source for this set is an adult with an advanced solid tumor such as melanoma, head and neck, liver or kidney cancer. Both conserved end residues are part of each CDR3. A D gene is named only where the DNA matches it firmly. Some rows mark clone size as missing; the rest say once, few, many or name a class of expanded clone.

NA	NA	TRBV25-1	TRBJ2-7	TGTGCCAGCAGTGATATTTCAATGGGCTATATTTTC	CASSDISMGYIF
NA	TRBD1	TRBV27	TRBJ1-6	TGTGCCACACGGGACAGGGGGCGCGGTAATTCACCCCTCCACTTT	CATRDRGRGNSPLHF
NA	TRBD2	TRBV5-6	TRBJ2-7	TGTGCCAGCAGCTTTTCTGGGGGGGGCTACGAGCAGTACTTC	CASSFSGGGYEQYF
NA	NA	TRBV6-1	TRBJ1-3	TGTGCCAGCAGTGAAGGAATGGGGGGATCCTCTGGAAACACCATATATTTT	CASSEGMGGSSGNTIYF
NA	NA	TRBV5-1	TRBJ1-5	TGCGCCAGCAGCTTGGGGGGTGTGGGCAATCAGCCCCAGCATTTT	CASSLGGVGNQPQHF
NA	NA	TRBV29-1	TRBJ1-1	TGCAGCGTTGTTAGGGAACTGAACACTGAAGCTTTCTTT	CSVVRELNTEAFF
few	NA	TRBV18	TRBJ1-1	TGTGCCAGCTCACCACCACGAAGGACTGAAGCTTTCTTT	CASSPPRRTEAFF
NA	NA	TRBV21-1	TRBJ1-1	TGTGCCAGCAGCAAAGTCGTAGGGCAGGCGTTGAACACTGAAGCTTTCTTT	CASSKVVGQALNTEAFF
NA	NA	TRBV19	TRBJ1-3	TGTGCCAGTAGTACGCAGGGTTACGACGACACCATATATTTT	CASSTQGYDDTIYF
NA	NA	TRBV10-3	TRBJ2-5	TGTGCCATCAGCGACATAAAAGAGACCCAGTACTTC	CAISDIKETQYF